This T cell receptor beta chain was captured in a study of cytomegalovirus exposure and HLA in healthy donors (dated by TCRdb to the late 2010s). A note on the overall study: An earlier analysis of about 560 of the donors reported about 300 Gb of sequence data and 117 million unique TCR beta sequences obtained from around 170 million T cells. Approximately 310 gigabases of sequencing data and 70 million to 85 million unique TCR sequences were included in an early release covering 500 to 750 HLA-typed donors. The genetic ancestry cluster associated with self-reported Caucasian donors included 81% of the 300 to 450 genotyped donors. The study aimed to test whether signatures of past pathogen exposure could be identified by cataloging public T cell receptors. Using immunosequencing, the study profiled T cell repertoires from 666 subjects and related those repertoires to cytomegalovirus serostatus. In addition to the first cohort of 666 subjects, a separate validation cohort of 120 different subjects was used. The study combined high-throughput TCR immunosequencing, statistical association of individual TCRs with disease status, and machine learning to predict cytomegalovirus infection status. A later analysis re-analyzed previously published TCR beta repertoires from roughly 630 donors and added high-resolution HLA genotyping to study TCR occurrence patterns. The later analysis used no new phenotypic data to find candidate immune exposures, relying instead on TCR beta sequences and their occurrence across donors. To decide whether each TCR beta V gene segment behaved as functional or pseudogenic, an earlier analysis of approximately 620 of the donors relied on high-throughput TCR beta sequencing. Donor age, sex, ethnicity and CMV serostatus were collected together with the repertoire data. Genome-wide SNP genotypes for about 60% of the roughly 700 donors were used in a later genetic analysis, which treated that subset as a discovery cohort. Every repertoire in the discovery cohort had been generated on one and the same sequencing platform. Both class I and class II loci were covered by HLA typing, at four-digit resolution. Typing coverage differed by locus: A, B, C, DRB1 and DQB1 were typed in about 620-630 donors, DQA1 in about 510, DPA1 in 600 to 610, and DPB1 in approximately 450. Because of strong linkage in the cohort, a few DR-DQ haplotypes were treated as single units for association and clustering. On average, roughly 250,000 unique TCR beta nucleotide sequences were sequenced per donor among a few hundred genotyped donors of the cohort, with about 17% of those sequences being non-productive.

What the study reported, not specific to this receptor: Sequencing depth was assumed to be roughly uniform across donors in the presence/absence analyses, though that assumption may not hold. The only immune exposure information available for the cohort was CMV serostatus. It was suggested by the authors that the approach could potentially be generalized to other disease states and immunological phenotypes. This cohort had only TCR beta chains sequenced, and the lack of alpha or paired-chain data limited which features could be detected. Broadly in line with IMGT annotations, most TCR beta V segments showed up in productive rearrangements about 90% or about 30% of the time in an earlier analysis of some 590 of the donors. Strong co-occurrence of HLA alleles, especially DR and DQ, made assigning TCR associations to individual alleles difficult. A later analysis found that TCR association rates varied across HLA loci, with DRB1 alleles showing the most associated TCRs and HLA-C alleles the fewest. In vitro tests confirmed that a few of the cytomegalovirus-associated TCR beta chains recognize cytomegalovirus antigens. A group of highly shared sequence variants was considered likely to be a technical artifact of the sequencing pipeline. A later analysis found that HLA-associated TCR beta chains were more clonally expanded and had lower generation probabilities than equally common non-associated chains. HLA typing was unavailable for some donors at each locus, so association tests used only the typed subset. Most TCR sequences were observed very rarely across donors, whereas some public TCRs were present in many individuals. Specific HLA alleles were associated with 15,000 to 20,000 TCR beta sequences at a false discovery rate of 0.05 in a later analysis. A later genetic analysis reported fewer N-insertions in productive TCRs among donors in an Asian-associated ancestry cluster than the roughly 640-donor mean. The classifier was reported to diagnose cytomegalovirus status with high specificity and sensitivity in both the original and validation cohorts. A further reported finding was that TCR beta sequences accurately predicted the HLA-A and HLA-B alleles for most subjects in the first cohort. Because the 87-base-pair reads could not distinguish some IMGT-functional V segments, including TRBV6-2 and TRBV6-3, those segments were excluded. Correlated functional status among segregating V segments might reflect linkage disequilibrium, but an unknown experimental factor could not be ruled out. The study listed approximately 150 TCR beta chains as associated with cytomegalovirus. Approximately 16 rarely observed V segments, including chromosome 9 orphons, were excluded from the earlier analysis of some 590 of the donors because counts were too low. In a later analysis, most CMV-associated TCR beta chains were found to appear HLA-restricted, with HLA associations seemingly driven largely by CMV exposure. According to a later analysis, parvovirus B19, influenza, CMV and Epstein-Barr virus appeared linked to several top co-occurrence clusters. An association between a missense DCLRE1C variant and V-gene and J-gene trimming of TCR beta chains was found in a later genetic analysis and replicated in an independent cohort.

Of note for this clone: Its binding antigen is unknown. No quality values exist for individual bases; no much larger clone is one base distant.

The cohort was made up of 650 to 700 healthy bone marrow donors. At the time of sampling, every cohort member was nominally healthy, though immune exposures that went unrecorded were likely present. The donor tested CMV seronegative, placing the donor among the 350 to 400 seronegative members of the cohort. Every donor gave a peripheral blood sample, and the peripheral blood mononuclear cells from that sample were used for TCR beta sequencing. The Qiagen DNeasy Blood Extraction Kit was used to extract genomic DNA from the blood cell samples. V loses 5 bases of germline sequence and J loses 4 bases, and the interval between the two ends is 12 bases. The CDR3 spans 13 residues, from the cysteine through the phenylalanine. Kept here is only the CDR3 DNA, which spans 39 bases and is read in frame from base 1. As encoded in the germline V gene, CDR1 is MDHEN while CDR2 is SYDVKM. Library preparation used the immunoSEQ multiplex PCR assay. The multiplex PCR relied on a mix of 60 forward primers for TCR Vbeta segments and 13 reverse primers for TCR Jbeta segments. A multiplex PCR assay on genomic DNA amplified the CDR3 region of rearranged TCR beta genes. The Illumina HiSeq System was used to sequence the amplified TCR beta libraries as 87-base-pair reads. The authors processed their data as follows. A later analysis counted tens of millions of unique TCR beta chains across the 700 or so repertoires, and 9 million to 14 million of these chains were shared by at least two donors. Raw reads were error-corrected and collapsed into unique sequences with a nearest-neighbor algorithm that merged closely related sequences to remove PCR and sequencing errors. CDR3 sequences were aligned to IMGT reference sequences to assign V, D and J gene segments. For a sequence to be retained, a match of at least six nucleotides to both a V gene segment and a J gene segment was required. Rearrangements were called productive when the CDR3 lacked stop codons and stayed in frame with V and J; all others were non-productive. CDR3 was defined by IMGT convention, running from the second conserved V-encoded cysteine to the conserved J-encoded phenylalanine. The earlier analysis of 587 of the donors excluded any sequence lacking an unambiguous match to a single V gene segment. An earlier analysis of 450 to 650 of the donors called V segments functional above 56.7% productive rearrangements and segregating when the between-donor standard deviation exceeded 5%. To diagnose cytomegalovirus status from the catalog of TCR beta chain sequences, a statistical classification framework was built. In a later analysis, V and J genes were assigned by comparing TCR nucleotide sequences against IMGT/GENE-DB human TR gene sequences. The TCRdist pipeline was used in a later analysis to assign CDR3 sequences and most-parsimonious VDJ recombination scenarios. In a later analysis, each TCR beta chain was defined by its CDR3 amino acid sequence together with its V-gene family, and reads without a unique V-gene family were excluded. A later analysis removed 592 highly shared, low-generation-probability nucleotide sequences to deal with suspected cross-contamination and a sequencing artifact. A later analysis calculated a clonal expansion index for each public chain from normalized within-repertoire ranks of inferred template counts. A later analysis computed generation probabilities with a VDJ recombination model fitted to out-of-frame rearrangements, and checked the results against IGoR. A later analysis scored TCR-TCR, TCR-HLA and TCR-CMV co-occurrence with hypergeometric tests, applying a repertoire-size bias correction to TCR pairs. False discovery rates were estimated in a later analysis by permuting HLA or CMV assignments 20 times. A later analysis grouped co-occurring TCRs with DBSCAN, adding TCRdist sequence similarity when clustering within HLA-allele-positive subsets. Repertoires with fewer than 30,000 or more than 120,000 public chains, plus five repertoires with anomalous nucleotide sharing, were excluded from co-occurrence clustering. As stored in TCRdb, this immuneACCESS dataset retains in-frame rearrangements with V and J assigned. A fraction of the clones does not appear; measured against another copy, unresolved V genes explain less than half of the discrepancy, and the remainder lacks a known reason. The V and J calls and clone size were taken over from that table, and D and trimming were inferred from the DNA. The sample table holds approximately 170,000 clones, of which around four fifths were seen once. The ten largest clones add up to 2.5% to 3.5% of the sample.

The chain couples TRBV28 to TRBJ2-7; D gene: possibly TRBD1, on 5 matching bases. Specimen: PBMCs. The TCR sequence derives from a female donor in good health and CMV-seronegative. The DNA sequence is TGTGCCAGCAGTCAGGCAGGGCCGTACGAGCAGTACTTC. This is translated as CASSQAGPYEQYF. The CDR3, completed at both ends by the reference TRBV28 and TRBJ2-7 genes, gives the full variable domain DVKVTQSSRYLVKRTGEKVFLECVQDMDHENMFWYRQDPGLGLRLIYFSYDVKMKEKGDIPEGYSVSREKKERFSLILESASTNQTSMYLCASSQAGPYEQYFGPGTRLTVT.